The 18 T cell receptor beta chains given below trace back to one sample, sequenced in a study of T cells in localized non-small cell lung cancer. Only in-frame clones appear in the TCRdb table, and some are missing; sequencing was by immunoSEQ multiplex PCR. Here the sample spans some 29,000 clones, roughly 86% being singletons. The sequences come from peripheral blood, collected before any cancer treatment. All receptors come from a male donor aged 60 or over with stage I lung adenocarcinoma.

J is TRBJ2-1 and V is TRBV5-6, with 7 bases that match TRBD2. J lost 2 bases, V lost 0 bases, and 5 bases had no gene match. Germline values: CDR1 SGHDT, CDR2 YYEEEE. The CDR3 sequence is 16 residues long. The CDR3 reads CASSLGASGAYNEQFF. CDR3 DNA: TGTGCCAGCAGCTTGGGAGCCAGCGGGGCCTACAATGAGCAGTTCTTC.

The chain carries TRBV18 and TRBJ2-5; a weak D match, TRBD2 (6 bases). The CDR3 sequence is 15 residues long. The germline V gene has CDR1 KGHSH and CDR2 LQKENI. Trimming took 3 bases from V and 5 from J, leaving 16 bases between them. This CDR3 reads CASSPGTGSKETQYF. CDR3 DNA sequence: TGTGCCAGCTCACCCGGGACCGGGAGTAAGGAGACCCAGTACTTC.

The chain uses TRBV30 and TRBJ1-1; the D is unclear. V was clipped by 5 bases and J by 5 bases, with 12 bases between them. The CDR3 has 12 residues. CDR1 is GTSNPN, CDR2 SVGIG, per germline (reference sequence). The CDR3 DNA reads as TGTGCCTGGGGTCGGACTCTAACTGAAGCTTTCTTT. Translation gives CAWGRTLTEAFF.

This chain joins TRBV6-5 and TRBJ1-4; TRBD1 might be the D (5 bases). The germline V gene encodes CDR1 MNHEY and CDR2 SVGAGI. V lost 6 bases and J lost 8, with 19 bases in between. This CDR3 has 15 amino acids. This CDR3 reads CASRSGFRVGEKLFF. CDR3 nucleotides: TGTGCCAGCAGGAGCGGCTTCAGGGTAGGGGAAAAACTGTTTTTT.

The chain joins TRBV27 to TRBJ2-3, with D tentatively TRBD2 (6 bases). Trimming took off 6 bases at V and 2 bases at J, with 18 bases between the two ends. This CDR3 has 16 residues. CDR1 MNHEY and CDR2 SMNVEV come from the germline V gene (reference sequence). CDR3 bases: TGTGCCAGCAGCTCAAGGTACGGGGGAGTCACAGATACGCAGTATTTT. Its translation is CASSSRYGGVTDTQYF.

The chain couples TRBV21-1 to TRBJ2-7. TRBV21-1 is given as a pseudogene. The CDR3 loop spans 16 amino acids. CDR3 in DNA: TGTGCCAGCAGCGCAGTGACCCGGGACGGAGCTAAGGAGCAGTACTTC. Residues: CASSAVTRDGAKEQYF.

The CDR3 reads CASSLGWGGSYNEQFF. CDR3 DNA sequence: TGTGCCAGCAGCTTAGGATGGGGGGGCTCCTACAATGAGCAGTTCTTC. The genes are TRBV7-8 and TRBJ2-1; 7 nucleotides agree with TRBD2. Germline lookup yields CDR1 SGHVS and CDR2 FQNEAQ. The V gene end was trimmed by 1 base and the J gene end by 0 bases; junction bases not matched to a gene: 3. CDR3 length equals 16 residues.

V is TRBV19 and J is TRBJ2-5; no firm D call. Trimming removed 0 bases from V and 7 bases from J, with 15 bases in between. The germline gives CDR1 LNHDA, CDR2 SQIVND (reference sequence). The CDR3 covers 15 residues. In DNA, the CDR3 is TGTGCCAGTAGTATAGATTCGGCAGAGAGAGGGACCCAGTACTTC. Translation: CASSIDSAERGTQYF.

The CDR3 is CASSSTSPRDTQYF. CDR3 bases: TGTGCCAGCAGCTCTACTTCTCCGAGGGATACGCAGTATTTT. The V call is TRBV7-2, the J call TRBJ2-3; no reliable D call. V lost 4 bases and J lost 6, with 14 bases in between. CDR1 SGHTA and CDR2 FQGNSA come from the germline V gene. The CDR3 has 14 residues.

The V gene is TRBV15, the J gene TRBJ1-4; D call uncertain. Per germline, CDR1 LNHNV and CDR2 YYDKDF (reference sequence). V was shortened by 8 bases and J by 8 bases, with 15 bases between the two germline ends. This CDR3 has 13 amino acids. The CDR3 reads CATSIWVMEKLFF. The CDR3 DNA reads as TGTGCCACCTCTATTTGGGTGATGGAAAAACTGTTTTTT.

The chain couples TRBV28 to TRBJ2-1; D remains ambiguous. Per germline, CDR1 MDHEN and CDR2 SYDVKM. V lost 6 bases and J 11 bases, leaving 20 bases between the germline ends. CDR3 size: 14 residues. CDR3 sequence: CASRVGKAIRKQFF. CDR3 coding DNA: TGTGCCAGCAGGGTGGGCAAGGCCATCCGAAAGCAGTTCTTC.

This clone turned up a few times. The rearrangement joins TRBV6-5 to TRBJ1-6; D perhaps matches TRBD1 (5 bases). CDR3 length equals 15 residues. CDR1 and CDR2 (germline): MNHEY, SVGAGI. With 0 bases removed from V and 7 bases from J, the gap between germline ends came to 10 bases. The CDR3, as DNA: TGTGCCAGCAGTTACTCCGGGGGATTAAATTCACCCCTCCACTTT. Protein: CASSYSGGLNSPLHF.

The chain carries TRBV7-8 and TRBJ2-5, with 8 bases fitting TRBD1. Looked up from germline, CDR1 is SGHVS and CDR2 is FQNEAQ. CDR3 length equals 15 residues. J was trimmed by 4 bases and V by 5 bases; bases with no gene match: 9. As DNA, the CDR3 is TGTGCCAGCAGCCCCCGGACAGGGTATTTAGAGACCCAGTACTTC. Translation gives CASSPRTGYLETQYF.

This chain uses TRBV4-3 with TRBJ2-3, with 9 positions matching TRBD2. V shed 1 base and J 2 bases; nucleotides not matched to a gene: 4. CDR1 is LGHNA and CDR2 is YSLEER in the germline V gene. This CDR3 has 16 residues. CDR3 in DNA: TGCGCCAGCAGCCAAGGTTCTAGCGGGGCCACAGATACGCAGTATTTT. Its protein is CASSQGSSGATDTQYF.

CDR3 DNA sequence: TGTGCCAGCAGCCAAGGAGGCCGAAACACCGGGGAGCTGTTTTTT. Translation gives CASSQGGRNTGELFF. The rearrangement uses TRBV2 and TRBJ2-2, with D possibly TRBD2 on 5 matching bases. This CDR3 is 15 amino acids long. Trimming removed 6 bases at V and 2 bases at J, with 13 bases between. Germline CDR1 reads SNHLY; CDR2 reads FYNNEI.

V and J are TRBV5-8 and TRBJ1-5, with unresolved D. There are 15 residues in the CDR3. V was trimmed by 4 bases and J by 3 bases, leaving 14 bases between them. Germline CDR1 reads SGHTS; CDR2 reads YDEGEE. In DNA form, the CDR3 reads TGTGCCAGCAGCATCGGTTATCCTACCAATCAGCCCCAGCATTTT. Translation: CASSIGYPTNQPQHF.

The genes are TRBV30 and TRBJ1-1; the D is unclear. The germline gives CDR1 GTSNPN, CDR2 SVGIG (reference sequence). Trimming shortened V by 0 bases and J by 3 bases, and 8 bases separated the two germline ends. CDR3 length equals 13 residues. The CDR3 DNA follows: TGTGCCTGGAGTGTACAAGTGGACACTGAAGCTTTCTTT. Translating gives CAWSVQVDTEAFF. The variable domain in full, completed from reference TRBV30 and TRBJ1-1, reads SQTIHQWPATLVQPVGSPLSLECTVEGTSNPNLYWYRQAAGRGLQLLFYSVGIGQISSEVPQNLSASRPQDRQFILSSKKLLLSDSGFYLCAWSVQVDTEAFFGQGTRLTVV.

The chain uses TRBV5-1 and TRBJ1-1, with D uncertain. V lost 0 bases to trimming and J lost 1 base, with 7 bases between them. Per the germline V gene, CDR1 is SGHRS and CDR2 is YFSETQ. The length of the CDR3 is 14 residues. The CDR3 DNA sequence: TGCGCCAGCAGCTTGGCTAGGGCGAACACTGAAGCTTTCTTT. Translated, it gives CASSLARANTEAFF.